This entry lists 4 T cell receptor beta chains sequenced from one sample in a study of shared clonotypes between healthy human individuals. Assay: immunoSEQ multiplex PCR; the TCRdb copy retains only in-frame clones and omits some. The sample lists roughly 1,600,000 clones, approximately 98.5% occurring once. The sequenced sample consisted of naive CD4+ T cells sorted from blood. Subset described: CD45RA+ positively selected. These receptors were obtained from a young man in good health.

The J gene is TRBJ1-5, the V gene TRBV5-8; D is perhaps TRBD1 (5 bases). The CDR3 has 18 residues. The ends were cut back, 1 base at V and 2 bases at J, with 19 bases in the middle. Germline V lookup: CDR1 SGHTS, CDR2 YDEGEE. CDR3 amino acids: CASSLNLGQGRGNQPQHF. The DNA for the CDR3 is TGTGCCAGCAGCTTGAATCTGGGGCAGGGACGAGGCAATCAGCCCCAGCATTTT. Supplemented by reference TRBV5-8 and TRBJ1-5, the full variable domain reads EAGVTQSPTHLIKTRGQQATLRCSPISGHTSVYWYQQALGLGLQFLLWYDEGEERNRGNFPPRFSGRQFPNYSSELNVNALELEDSALYLCASSLNLGQGRGNQPQHFGDGTRLSIL.

The chain carries TRBV5-1 and TRBJ2-5; TRBD2 is a possible D gene (5 bases). Looked up from germline, CDR1 is SGHRS and CDR2 is YFSETQ. Between the trimmed V and J ends, which lost 6 bases and 5 bases, there was a span of 17 bases. This CDR3 is built from 14 residues. The CDR3 spells CASTLGPPGETQYF. The CDR3 DNA reads TGCGCCAGCACCCTAGGTCCCCCGGGGGAGACCCAGTACTTC.

The CDR3 DNA follows: TGCAGCGTCTTGACTAGCTCGACCTACAATGAGCAGTTCTTC. It specifies CSVLTSSTYNEQFF. The chain has TRBV29-1 and TRBJ2-1, with 7 bases lining up with TRBD2. CDR1 and CDR2 (germline): SQVTM, ANQGSEA. The V and J ends lost 6 bases and 2 bases, in that order; junction bases with no gene match: 7. The CDR3 length is 14 residues.

The chain couples TRBV18 to TRBJ2-7, with D perhaps matching TRBD1 (5 bases). V was shortened by 0 bases and J by 2 bases, with 11 bases between the two germline ends. Germline CDR1 and CDR2: KGHSH and LQKENI. This CDR3 contains 15 residues. CDR3 in amino acids: CASSPPSKGTYEQYF. In DNA, the CDR3 is TGTGCCAGCTCACCACCCTCCAAGGGGACCTACGAGCAGTACTTC.